These T cell receptor beta chains were read from a single sample in a study. TCRdb passed the 5' RACE reads through MiXCR, listing each CDR3 protein once. The data show 32,000 or so distinct CDR3 sequences, with 25% to 30% seen just once and about 2% held by the top ten. The sequenced material came from tumor-infiltrating Tregs sorted from the breast tumor. These receptors originate from a female donor with breast cancer. Each CDR3 is given with its conserved first and last residue. The D gene is left open where the match is weak. The size of a clone is reported for some rows only, either as once, few or many, or as a class for expanded clones.

CDR3nt: TGTGCCAGTAGTACCGGGACCACGAACACCGGGGAGCTGTTTTTT
CDR3aa: CASSTGTTNTGELFF
abundance: NA
v_gene: TRBV19
j_gene: TRBJ2-2
d_gene: NA

CDR3nt: TGCGCCAGCAGCTGGTCGACAGGGTCGCTCGCCTTTGGTGGCTACACCTTC
CDR3aa: CASSWSTGSLAFGGYTF
abundance: NA
v_gene: TRBV5-1
j_gene: TRBJ1-2
d_gene: TRBD1

CDR3nt: TGTGCCACCAGCAGACAGGGGGCCCAAGAGACCCAGTACTTC
CDR3aa: CATSRQGAQETQYF
abundance: few
v_gene: TRBV15
j_gene: TRBJ2-5
d_gene: TRBD1

CDR3nt: TGTGCCAGCAGCCCCTTTAGGATACGCAATGAGCAGTTCTTC
CDR3aa: CASSPFRIRNEQFF
abundance: few
v_gene: TRBV3-1
j_gene: TRBJ2-1
d_gene: NA

CDR3nt: TGTGCCAGCGGACTCCTCTCCTACAATGAGCAGTTCTTC
CDR3aa: CASGLLSYNEQFF
abundance: medium-sized
v_gene: TRBV6-5
j_gene: TRBJ2-1
d_gene: NA

CDR3nt: TGCGCCAGCAGCTTGGCCAGAAACACCGGGGAGCTGTTTTTT
CDR3aa: CASSLARNTGELFF
abundance: few
v_gene: TRBV5-1
j_gene: TRBJ2-2
d_gene: NA

CDR3nt: TGCGCCAGCAGCTTGGACGGGGACCCCTACGAGCAGTACTTC
CDR3aa: CASSLDGDPYEQYF
abundance: many
v_gene: TRBV5-1
j_gene: TRBJ2-7
d_gene: NA

CDR3nt: TGTGCCAACCTTGTACCGGGTGGTGGCTACACCTTC
CDR3aa: CANLVPGGGYTF
abundance: medium-sized
v_gene: TRBV12-3/TRBV12-4
j_gene: TRBJ1-2
d_gene: NA

CDR3nt: TGTGCCAGCTCACGGAACGACCCCGGCGAGCAGTTCTTC
CDR3aa: CASSRNDPGEQFF
abundance: NA
v_gene: TRBV18
j_gene: TRBJ2-1
d_gene: NA

CDR3nt: TGTGCCAGCAGCCGGACAGTAGAGGCCAACACTGAAGCTTTCTTT
CDR3aa: CASSRTVEANTEAFF
abundance: few
v_gene: TRBV3-1
j_gene: TRBJ1-1
d_gene: NA

CDR3nt: TGCGCCAGCAGCTATGCGGGAGGCCGACCCCCTGAGCAGTTCTTC
CDR3aa: CASSYAGGRPPEQFF
abundance: many
v_gene: TRBV5-1
j_gene: TRBJ2-1
d_gene: TRBD2

CDR3nt: TGTGCCTGGAGTGTCGGGACTAGCGTAAACAATGAGCAGTTCTTC
CDR3aa: CAWSVGTSVNNEQFF
abundance: NA
v_gene: TRBV30
j_gene: TRBJ2-1
d_gene: TRBD2

CDR3nt: TGTGCCAGCTCACAAACACCGGGACAGCCGAATCCGCAGCCCCAGCATTTT
CDR3aa: CASSQTPGQPNPQPQHF
abundance: few
v_gene: TRBV18
j_gene: TRBJ1-5
d_gene: TRBD1

CDR3nt: TGTGCCAGCAGCTCCAAGGCAGGGGAGTGGTACAATGAGCAGTTCTTC
CDR3aa: CASSSKAGEWYNEQFF
abundance: many
v_gene: TRBV7-9
j_gene: TRBJ2-1
d_gene: NA

CDR3nt: TGCAGCGTTGTTTCTAGCGGGCCCTACAATGAGCAGTTCTTC
CDR3aa: CSVVSSGPYNEQFF
abundance: many
v_gene: TRBV29-1
j_gene: TRBJ2-1
d_gene: TRBD2

CDR3nt: TGTGCCAGCAGTGAATCTGTGACAGGGGATGGAGAGCAGTTCTTC
CDR3aa: CASSESVTGDGEQFF
abundance: NA
v_gene: TRBV25-1
j_gene: TRBJ2-1
d_gene: TRBD1

CDR3nt: TGTGCCAGCAGCCGAGGGCCTGGGGCCAACGTCCTGACTTTC
CDR3aa: CASSRGPGANVLTF
abundance: many
v_gene: TRBV7-2
j_gene: TRBJ2-6
d_gene: NA

CDR3nt: TGTGCCAGCAGCAAACAGGGGTACACTGAAGCTTTCTTT
CDR3aa: CASSKQGYTEAFF
abundance: NA
v_gene: TRBV5-5
j_gene: TRBJ1-1
d_gene: TRBD1

CDR3nt: TGTGCCAGCAGAGGACAGGGGGCCAATCAGCCCCAGCATTTT
CDR3aa: CASRGQGANQPQHF
abundance: NA
v_gene: TRBV27
j_gene: TRBJ1-5
d_gene: TRBD1

CDR3nt: TGTGCCAGCAGCTGGACTAGCGGGACCTACGAGCAGTACTTC
CDR3aa: CASSWTSGTYEQYF
abundance: medium-sized
v_gene: TRBV7-2
j_gene: TRBJ2-7
d_gene: TRBD2

CDR3nt: TGTGCCAGCCGACAGCGGACTGAAGCTTTCTTT
CDR3aa: CASRQRTEAFF
abundance: few
v_gene: TRBV6-5
j_gene: TRBJ1-1
d_gene: NA

CDR3nt: TGTGCCAGCAGTTACTTGTACGGTAATGGGCAGTTCTTC
CDR3aa: CASSYLYGNGQFF
abundance: NA
v_gene: TRBV6-5
j_gene: TRBJ2-1
d_gene: NA

CDR3nt: TGCGCCAGCAGCTTGGTCCCAGGGGTTACCTACGAGCAGTACTTC
CDR3aa: CASSLVPGVTYEQYF
abundance: medium-sized
v_gene: TRBV5-1
j_gene: TRBJ2-7
d_gene: NA

CDR3nt: TGTGCCTGGAGTCCGACAGGCCGCACTGAAGCTTTCTTT
CDR3aa: CAWSPTGRTEAFF
abundance: NA
v_gene: TRBV30
j_gene: TRBJ1-1
d_gene: NA

CDR3nt: TGTGCCAGCAGTCCCCGGTATGGCAATCAGCCCCAGCATTTT
CDR3aa: CASSPRYGNQPQHF
abundance: many
v_gene: TRBV27
j_gene: TRBJ1-5
d_gene: NA

CDR3nt: TGTGCCAGCAGCTTAGAACAGGGGGCAGGCTACACCTTC
CDR3aa: CASSLEQGAGYTF
abundance: many
v_gene: TRBV7-2
j_gene: TRBJ1-2
d_gene: TRBD1

CDR3nt: TGTGCCACCAGTGATTGGGAGTACCAAGAGACCCAGTACTTC
CDR3aa: CATSDWEYQETQYF
abundance: medium-sized
v_gene: TRBV24-1
j_gene: TRBJ2-5
d_gene: NA

CDR3nt: TGTGCCAGTAGTGGCCAACAGGAGCTCGATGGCTACACCTTC
CDR3aa: CASSGQQELDGYTF
abundance: once
v_gene: TRBV19
j_gene: TRBJ1-2
d_gene: NA

CDR3nt: TGTGCCAGCAGTAATCGCCCAGAGCAATCCTACAATGAGCAGTTCTTC
CDR3aa: CASSNRPEQSYNEQFF
abundance: NA
v_gene: TRBV2
j_gene: TRBJ2-1
d_gene: NA

CDR3nt: TGTGCCAGCAGCGTAGTGGGGACACCCTCCTACAATGAGCAGTTCTTC
CDR3aa: CASSVVGTPSYNEQFF
abundance: many
v_gene: TRBV9
j_gene: TRBJ2-1
d_gene: NA

CDR3nt: TGTGCCATCAGTGTCGGACTAGCGGGCAGCACAGATACGCAGTATTTT
CDR3aa: CAISVGLAGSTDTQYF
abundance: many
v_gene: TRBV10-3
j_gene: TRBJ2-3
d_gene: TRBD2

CDR3nt: TGCGCCAGCAGCTTGGTGGGGGGGGGCAGGTACGATGGCTACACCTTC
CDR3aa: CASSLVGGGRYDGYTF
abundance: NA
v_gene: TRBV5-1
j_gene: TRBJ1-2
d_gene: NA

CDR3nt: TGTGCCAGCAGCGGCGGGTTAGCCTATGGCTACACCTTC
CDR3aa: CASSGGLAYGYTF
abundance: NA
v_gene: TRBV6-1
j_gene: TRBJ1-2
d_gene: NA

CDR3nt: TGTGCCAGCAGTCTACAGTCCCCCAATCAGCCCCAGCATTTT
CDR3aa: CASSLQSPNQPQHF
abundance: medium-sized
v_gene: TRBV6-6
j_gene: TRBJ1-5
d_gene: NA

CDR3nt: TGTGCCTGGAGTGTAGCCTGGGCTAGCGGGAATCAGCAGTTCTTC
CDR3aa: CAWSVAWASGNQQFF
abundance: NA
v_gene: TRBV30
j_gene: TRBJ2-1
d_gene: TRBD2

CDR3nt: TGTGCCAGCAGCCAAGGCTGGACAGAGAATCAGCCCCAGCATTTT
CDR3aa: CASSQGWTENQPQHF
abundance: NA
v_gene: TRBV4-2
j_gene: TRBJ1-5
d_gene: NA

CDR3nt: TGTGCCAGCAGTTACTCGGGAGGGCACGCTGAAGCTTTCTTT
CDR3aa: CASSYSGGHAEAFF
abundance: many
v_gene: TRBV6-5
j_gene: TRBJ1-1
d_gene: NA

CDR3nt: TGCGCCAGCAGCTTTTCCTACAATGAGCAGTTCTTC
CDR3aa: CASSFSYNEQFF
abundance: NA
v_gene: TRBV5-1
j_gene: TRBJ2-1
d_gene: NA

CDR3nt: TGCGCCAGCAGCTTGGTGGCTAGCGGCCGCTCTGGGGCCAACGTCCTGACTTTC
CDR3aa: CASSLVASGRSGANVLTF
abundance: NA
v_gene: TRBV5-1
j_gene: TRBJ2-6
d_gene: TRBD2

CDR3nt: TGCAGTGCTAGAGACTACAGAAACAATGAGCAGTTCTTC
CDR3aa: CSARDYRNNEQFF
abundance: NA
v_gene: TRBV20-1
j_gene: TRBJ2-1
d_gene: NA

CDR3nt: TGTGCCAGCAGCCAAGATCGTTCGGGACGACCTACAGGGACCCAGTACTTC
CDR3aa: CASSQDRSGRPTGTQYF
abundance: many
v_gene: TRBV4-2
j_gene: TRBJ2-5
d_gene: NA

CDR3nt: TGTGCCAGCACACGAACGGGTAATGAGCAGTTCTTC
CDR3aa: CASTRTGNEQFF
abundance: many
v_gene: TRBV6-1
j_gene: TRBJ2-1
d_gene: NA

CDR3nt: TGCAGCGTTGGAGGGCGACTAGACAATGAGCAGTTCTTC
CDR3aa: CSVGGRLDNEQFF
abundance: medium-sized
v_gene: TRBV29-1
j_gene: TRBJ2-1
d_gene: NA

CDR3nt: TGCGCCAGCAGCGGGAGCACAGATACGCAGTATTTT
CDR3aa: CASSGSTDTQYF
abundance: medium-sized
v_gene: TRBV5-1
j_gene: TRBJ2-3
d_gene: NA

CDR3nt: TGCAGTGCCTCAAGGACAGGGCTAGGGAATGAGCAGTTCTTC
CDR3aa: CSASRTGLGNEQFF
abundance: NA
v_gene: TRBV20-1
j_gene: TRBJ2-1
d_gene: TRBD1